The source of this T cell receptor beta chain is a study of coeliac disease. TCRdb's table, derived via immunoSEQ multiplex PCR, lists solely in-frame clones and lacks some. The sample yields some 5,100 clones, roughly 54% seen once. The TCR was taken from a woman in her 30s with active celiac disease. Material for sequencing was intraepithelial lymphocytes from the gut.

CDR3 sequence: CASSYQEGETQYF. The CDR3 DNA sequence: TGTGCCAGCAGTTACCAGGAGGGAGAGACCCAGTACTTC. The rearrangement uses TRBV28 and TRBJ2-5; possible D gene TRBD2, 6 bases. The germline gives CDR1 MDHEN, CDR2 SYDVKM. The germline V and J ends were trimmed by 4 bases and 4 bases, with 10 bases remaining between them. The CDR3 sequence is 13 residues long.